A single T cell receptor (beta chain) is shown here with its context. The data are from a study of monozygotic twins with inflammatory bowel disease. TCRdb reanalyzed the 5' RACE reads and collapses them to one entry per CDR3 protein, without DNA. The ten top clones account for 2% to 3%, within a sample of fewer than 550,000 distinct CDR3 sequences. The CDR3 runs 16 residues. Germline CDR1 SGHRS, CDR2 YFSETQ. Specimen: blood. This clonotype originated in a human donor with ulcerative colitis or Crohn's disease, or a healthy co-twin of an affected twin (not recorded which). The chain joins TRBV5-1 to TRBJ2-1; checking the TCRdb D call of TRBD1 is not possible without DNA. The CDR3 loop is CASSPDRANSYNEQFF.